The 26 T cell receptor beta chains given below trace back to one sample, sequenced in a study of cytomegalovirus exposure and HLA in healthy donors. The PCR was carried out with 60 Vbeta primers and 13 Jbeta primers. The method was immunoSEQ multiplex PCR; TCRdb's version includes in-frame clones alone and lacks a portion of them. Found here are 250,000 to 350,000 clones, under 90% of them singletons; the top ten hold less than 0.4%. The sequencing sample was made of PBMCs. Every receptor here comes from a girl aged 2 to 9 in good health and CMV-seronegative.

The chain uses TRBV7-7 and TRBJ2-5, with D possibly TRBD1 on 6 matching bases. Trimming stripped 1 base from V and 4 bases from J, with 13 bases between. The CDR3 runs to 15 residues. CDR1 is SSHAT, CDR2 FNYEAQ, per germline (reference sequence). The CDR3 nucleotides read TGTGCCAGCAGCTTAGATGGGGGCGCAGCAGAGACCCAGTACTTC. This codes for CASSLDGGAAETQYF.

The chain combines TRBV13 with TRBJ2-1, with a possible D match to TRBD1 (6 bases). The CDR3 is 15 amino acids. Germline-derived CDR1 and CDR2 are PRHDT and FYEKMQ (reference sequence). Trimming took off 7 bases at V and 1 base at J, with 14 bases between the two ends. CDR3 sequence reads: CASIDRDRSYNEQFF. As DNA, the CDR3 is TGTGCCAGCATCGACCGAGACAGGTCCTACAATGAGCAGTTCTTC.

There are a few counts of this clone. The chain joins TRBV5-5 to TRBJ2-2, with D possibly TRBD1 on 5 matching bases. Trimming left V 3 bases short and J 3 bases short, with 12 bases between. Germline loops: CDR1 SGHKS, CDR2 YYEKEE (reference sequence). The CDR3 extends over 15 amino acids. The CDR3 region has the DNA TGTGCCAGCAGCTCGCGACAGATTTACACCGGGGAGCTGTTTTTT. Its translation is CASSSRQIYTGELFF. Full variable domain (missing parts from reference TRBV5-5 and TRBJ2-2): DAGVTQSPTHLIKTRGQQVTLRCSPISGHKSVSWYQQVLGQGPQFIFQYYEKEERGRGNFPDRFSARQFPNYSSELNVNALLLGDSALYLCASSSRQIYTGELFFGEGSRLTVL.

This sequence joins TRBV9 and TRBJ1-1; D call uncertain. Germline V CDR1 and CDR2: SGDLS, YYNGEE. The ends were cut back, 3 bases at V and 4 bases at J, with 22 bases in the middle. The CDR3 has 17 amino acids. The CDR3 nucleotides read TGTGCCAGCAGCGCCGCAGGTTCAAACGACCCCCCCACTGAAGCTTTCTTT. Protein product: CASSAAGSNDPPTEAFF. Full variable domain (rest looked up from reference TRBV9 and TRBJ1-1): DSGVTQTPKHLITATGQRVTLRCSPRSGDLSVYWYQQSLDQGLQFLIQYYNGEERAKGNILERFSAQQFPDLHSELNLSSLELGDSALYFCASSAAGSNDPPTEAFFGQGTRLTVV.

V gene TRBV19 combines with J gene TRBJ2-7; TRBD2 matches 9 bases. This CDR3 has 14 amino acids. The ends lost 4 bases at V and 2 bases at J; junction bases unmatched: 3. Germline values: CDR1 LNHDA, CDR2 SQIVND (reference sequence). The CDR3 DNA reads TGTGCCAGTAGTACGCTAGCGGGGCCCTACGAGCAGTACTTC. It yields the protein CASSTLAGPYEQYF.

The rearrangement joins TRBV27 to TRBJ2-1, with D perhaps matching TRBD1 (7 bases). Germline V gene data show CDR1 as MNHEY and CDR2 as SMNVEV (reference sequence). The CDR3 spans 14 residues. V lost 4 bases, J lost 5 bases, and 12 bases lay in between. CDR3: CASSWAGQNNEQFF. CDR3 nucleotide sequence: TGTGCCAGCAGTTGGGCGGGACAGAACAATGAGCAGTTCTTC.

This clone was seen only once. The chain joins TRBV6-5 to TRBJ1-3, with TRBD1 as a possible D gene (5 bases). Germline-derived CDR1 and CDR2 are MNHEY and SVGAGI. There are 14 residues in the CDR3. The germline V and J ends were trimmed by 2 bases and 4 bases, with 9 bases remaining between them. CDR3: CASSYGRAGNTIYF. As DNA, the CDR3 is TGTGCCAGCAGTTACGGCAGGGCCGGAAACACCATATATTTT.

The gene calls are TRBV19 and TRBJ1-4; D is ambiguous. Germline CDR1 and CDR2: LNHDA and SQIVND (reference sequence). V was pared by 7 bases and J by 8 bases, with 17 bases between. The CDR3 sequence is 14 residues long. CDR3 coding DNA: TGTGCCAGTACCCCCGTGGTGGGCTTGGAAAAACTGTTTTTT. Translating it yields CASTPVVGLEKLFF.

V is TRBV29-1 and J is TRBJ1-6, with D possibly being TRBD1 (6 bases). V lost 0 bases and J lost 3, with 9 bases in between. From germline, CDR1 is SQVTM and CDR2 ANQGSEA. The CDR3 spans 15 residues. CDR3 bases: TGCAGCGTTGAAGACCACAGGGACTATAATTCACCCCTCCACTTT. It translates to CSVEDHRDYNSPLHF.

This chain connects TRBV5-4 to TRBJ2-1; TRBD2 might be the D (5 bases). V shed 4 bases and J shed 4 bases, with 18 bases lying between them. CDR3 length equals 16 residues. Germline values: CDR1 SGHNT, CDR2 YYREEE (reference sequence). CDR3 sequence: CASSHDLTDSYNEQFF. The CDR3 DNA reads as TGTGCCAGCAGCCATGACCTGACGGACTCATACAATGAGCAGTTCTTC. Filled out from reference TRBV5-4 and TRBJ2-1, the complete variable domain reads ETGVTQSPTHLIKTRGQQVTLRCSSQSGHNTVSWYQQALGQGPQFIFQYYREEENGRGNFPPRFSGLQFPNYSSELNVNALELDDSALYLCASSHDLTDSYNEQFFGPGTRLTVL.

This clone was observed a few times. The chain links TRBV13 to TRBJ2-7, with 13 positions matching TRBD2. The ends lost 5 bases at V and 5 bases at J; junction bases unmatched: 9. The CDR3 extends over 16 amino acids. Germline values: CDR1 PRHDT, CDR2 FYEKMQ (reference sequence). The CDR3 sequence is CASSRWGLAGNHEQYF. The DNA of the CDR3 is TGTGCCAGCAGCCGATGGGGACTAGCGGGAAACCACGAGCAGTACTTC.

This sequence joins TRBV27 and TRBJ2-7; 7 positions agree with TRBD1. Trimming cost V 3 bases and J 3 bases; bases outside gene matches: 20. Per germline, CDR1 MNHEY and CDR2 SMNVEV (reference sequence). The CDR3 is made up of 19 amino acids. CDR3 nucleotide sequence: TGTGCCAGCAGTTTGAAACCGGGACAGCCCCTTGTAAGCCTCTACGAGCAGTACTTC. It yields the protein CASSLKPGQPLVSLYEQYF.

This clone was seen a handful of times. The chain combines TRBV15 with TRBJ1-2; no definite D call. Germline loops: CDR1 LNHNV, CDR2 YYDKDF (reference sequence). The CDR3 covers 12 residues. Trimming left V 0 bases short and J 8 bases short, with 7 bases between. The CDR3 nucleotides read TGTGCCACCAGCAGAGAACGGTCGGGCTACACCTTC. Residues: CATSRERSGYTF.

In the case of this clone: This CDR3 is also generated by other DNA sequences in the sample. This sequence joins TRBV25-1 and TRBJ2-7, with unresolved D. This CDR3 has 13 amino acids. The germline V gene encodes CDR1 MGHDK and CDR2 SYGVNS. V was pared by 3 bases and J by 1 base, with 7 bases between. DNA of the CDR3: TGTGCCAGCAGTGAGTTAGTATCCTACGAGCAGTACTTC. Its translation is CASSELVSYEQYF.

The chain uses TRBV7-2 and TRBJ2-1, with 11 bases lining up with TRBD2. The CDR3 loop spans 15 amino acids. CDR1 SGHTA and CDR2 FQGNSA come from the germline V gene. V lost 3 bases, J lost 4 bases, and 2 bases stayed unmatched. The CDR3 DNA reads TGTGCCAGCAGCTTTAGCGGGAGGGATTACAATGAGCAGTTCTTC. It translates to CASSFSGRDYNEQFF.

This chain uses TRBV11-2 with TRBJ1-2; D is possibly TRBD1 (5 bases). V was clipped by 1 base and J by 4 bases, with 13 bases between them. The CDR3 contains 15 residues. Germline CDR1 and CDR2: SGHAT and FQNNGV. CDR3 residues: CASSLAGTSSYGYTF. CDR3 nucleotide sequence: TGTGCCAGCAGCTTAGCTGGGACTTCCTCCTATGGCTACACCTTC. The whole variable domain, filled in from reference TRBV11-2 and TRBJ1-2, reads EAGVAQSPRYKIIEKRQSVAFWCNPISGHATLYWYQQILGQGPKLLIQFQNNGVVDDSQLPKDRFSAERLKGVDSTLKIQPAKLEDSAVYLCASSLAGTSSYGYTFGSGTRLTVV.

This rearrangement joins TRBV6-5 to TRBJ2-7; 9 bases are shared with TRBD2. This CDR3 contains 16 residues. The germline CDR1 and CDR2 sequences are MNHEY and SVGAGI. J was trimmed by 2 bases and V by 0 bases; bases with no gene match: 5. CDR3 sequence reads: CASSYSKLAGPYEQYF. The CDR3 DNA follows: TGTGCCAGCAGTTACTCTAAGCTAGCGGGACCCTACGAGCAGTACTTC.

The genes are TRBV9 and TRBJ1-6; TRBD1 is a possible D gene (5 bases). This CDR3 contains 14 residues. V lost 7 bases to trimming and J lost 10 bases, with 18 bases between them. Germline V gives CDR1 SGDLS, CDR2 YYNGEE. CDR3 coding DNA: TGTGCCAGCTCCCGAGGGAGGGACGCATCACCCCTCCACTTT. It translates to CASSRGRDASPLHF.

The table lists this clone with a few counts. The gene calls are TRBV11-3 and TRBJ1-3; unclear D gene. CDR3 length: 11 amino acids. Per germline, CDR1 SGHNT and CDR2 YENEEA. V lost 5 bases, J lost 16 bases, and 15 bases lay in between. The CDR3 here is CASSPRCLTYF. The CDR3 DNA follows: TGTGCCAGCAGCCCGCGTTGCCTAACCTATTTT.

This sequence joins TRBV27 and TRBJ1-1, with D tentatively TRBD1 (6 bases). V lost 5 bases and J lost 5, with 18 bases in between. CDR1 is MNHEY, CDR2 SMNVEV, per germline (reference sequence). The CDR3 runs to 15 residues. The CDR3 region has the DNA TGTGCCAGCAGTCAAACACAGGGCTGGGGGACTGAAGCTTTCTTT. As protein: CASSQTQGWGTEAFF.

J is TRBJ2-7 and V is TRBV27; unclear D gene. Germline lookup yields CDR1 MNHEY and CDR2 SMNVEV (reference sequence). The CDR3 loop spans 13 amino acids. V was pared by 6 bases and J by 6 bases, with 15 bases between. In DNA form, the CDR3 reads TGTGCCAGCAGCTTCACACGTCTCGCCGAGCAGTACTTC. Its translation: CASSFTRLAEQYF.

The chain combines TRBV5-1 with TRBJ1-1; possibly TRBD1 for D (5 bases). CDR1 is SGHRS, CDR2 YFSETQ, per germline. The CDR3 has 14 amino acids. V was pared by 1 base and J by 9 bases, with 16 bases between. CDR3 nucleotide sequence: TGCGCCAGCAGCTTGATGGAATTGCAGGGCCAAGCTTTCTTT. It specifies CASSLMELQGQAFF.

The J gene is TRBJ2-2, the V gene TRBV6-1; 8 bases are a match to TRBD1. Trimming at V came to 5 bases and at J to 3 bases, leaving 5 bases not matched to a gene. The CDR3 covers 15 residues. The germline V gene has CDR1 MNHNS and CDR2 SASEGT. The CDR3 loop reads CASSPGQGHTGELFF. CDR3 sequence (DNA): TGTGCCAGCAGTCCTGGACAGGGCCACACCGGGGAGCTGTTTTTT.

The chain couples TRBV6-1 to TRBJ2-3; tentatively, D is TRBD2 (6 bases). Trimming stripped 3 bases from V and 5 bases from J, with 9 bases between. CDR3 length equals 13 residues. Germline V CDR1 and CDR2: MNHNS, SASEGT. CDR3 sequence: CASSDMGGDTQYF. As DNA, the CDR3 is TGTGCCAGCAGTGATATGGGAGGAGATACGCAGTATTTT.

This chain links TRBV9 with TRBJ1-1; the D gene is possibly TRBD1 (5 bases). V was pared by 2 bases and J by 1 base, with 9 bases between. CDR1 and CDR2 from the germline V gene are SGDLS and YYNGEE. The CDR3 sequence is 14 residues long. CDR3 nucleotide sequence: TGTGCCAGCAGCGTTCAAGGGGAGAACACTGAAGCTTTCTTT. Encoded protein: CASSVQGENTEAFF.

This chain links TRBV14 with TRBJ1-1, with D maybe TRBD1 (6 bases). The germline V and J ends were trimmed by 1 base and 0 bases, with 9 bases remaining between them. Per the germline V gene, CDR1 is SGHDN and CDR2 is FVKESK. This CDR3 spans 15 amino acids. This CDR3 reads CASSQVRGMNTEAFF. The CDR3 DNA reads TGTGCCAGCAGCCAAGTCAGGGGTATGAACACTGAAGCTTTCTTT.